This TCR beta chain was identified in a study of T cells in Graves' hyperthyroidism and ophthalmopathy. RNA transcripts gave rise to amplified TCR beta CDR3 regions. Carried out on the TCR CDR3, a first-round RT-PCR used the HTBI primer set. TCRdb passed the multiplex PCR reads through MiXCR, listing each CDR3 protein once. Of fewer than 200,000 distinct CDR3 sequences detected, roughly 10% appear once; the ten largest clones hold approximately 24%. This clonotype was picked up many times. The CDR3 has 15 amino acids. V was clipped by 0 bases and J by 2 bases, with 12 bases between them. Germline-derived CDR1 and CDR2 are DFQATT and SNEGSKA (reference sequence). Clinical symptoms, serum thyroxine and TRAb, thyroid ultrasound and orbital computed tomography together formed the diagnostic basis.

The TCR originated in a young woman with Graves' hyperthyroidism that later progressed to Graves' ophthalmopathy. The gene calls are TRBV20-1 and TRBJ2-3; D may be TRBD1 or TRBD2 (6 bases each). The sequencing input was blood. The CDR3 bases are TGCAGTGCTAGAGATCCCGGGGGCCCCACAGATACGCAGTATTTT. It is translated as CSARDPGGPTDTQYF.